These 13 T cell receptor beta chains were sequenced from one sample in a study of T-cell memory formation after mild COVID-19. Each CDR3 protein is one row after TCRdb ran MiXCR on the 5' RACE reads. There are 350,000 to 500,000 distinct CDR3 sequences in the sample; about 22% occur only once, and around 12% lies in the top ten. Sequencing was performed on PBMCs or a T cell subset sorted from them (not recorded which). The receptors come from an adult woman who had mild COVID-19 (a few samples of this study predate the infection). Cell type and time point are not known.

This clonotype was picked up a small number of times. The chain joins TRBV10-3 to TRBJ2-5; 13 positions agree with TRBD2. The V and J ends lost 2 bases and 5 bases, in that order; junction bases with no gene match: 2. The germline V gene encodes CDR1 ENHRY and CDR2 SYGVKD. The length of the CDR3 is 15 residues. The DNA of the CDR3 is TGTGCCATCAGTGAGCCACTAGCGGGAGGGGAGACCCAGTACTTC. It yields the protein CAISEPLAGGETQYF.

The chain has TRBV2 and TRBJ2-1; 9 bases map to TRBD2. The ends lost 6 bases at V and 1 base at J; junction bases unmatched: 10. The CDR3 consists of 17 residues. The V gene's germline CDR1 is SNHLY and CDR2 FYNNEI. CDR3 protein: CASRVLSGSVSYNEQFF. The CDR3 bases are TGTGCCAGCAGAGTTCTTAGCGGGAGTGTATCCTACAATGAGCAGTTCTTC.

V and J are TRBV6-5 and TRBJ2-2; no reliable D call. This CDR3 comprises 14 residues. The ends were cut back, 4 bases at V and 3 bases at J, with 9 bases in the middle. The germline CDR1 and CDR2 sequences are MNHEY and SVGAGI. CDR3 sequence: CASSWGRYTGELFF. CDR3 DNA sequence: TGTGCCAGCAGTTGGGGTAGATACACCGGGGAGCTGTTTTTT.

This chain joins TRBV5-4 and TRBJ2-7; a weak D match, TRBD1 (6 bases). The length of the CDR3 is 16 residues. With 1 base removed from V and 1 base from J, the gap between germline ends came to 15 bases. Germline CDR1 is SGHNT and CDR2 is YYREEE (reference sequence). CDR3 loop: CASSLRGRQGSYEQYF. The DNA of the CDR3 is TGTGCCAGCAGCTTGAGGGGCAGGCAGGGGTCCTACGAGCAGTACTTC.

V usage is TRBV13 and J usage is TRBJ1-3; TRBD1 is a possible D gene (6 bases). CDR1 is PRHDT and CDR2 is FYEKMQ in the germline V gene (reference sequence). V was shortened by 5 bases and J by 7 bases, with 18 bases between the two germline ends. The CDR3 length is 15 residues. CDR3 DNA: TGTGCCAGCAGCCTCCCCGGGGGGCCAATCAACACCATATATTTT. This encodes CASSLPGGPINTIYF. Drawing the rest from reference TRBV13 and TRBJ1-3, the complete variable domain is AAGVIQSPRHLIKEKRETATLKCYPIPRHDTVYWYQQGPGQDPQFLISFYEKMQSDKGSIPDRFSAQQFSDYHSELNMSSLELGDSALYFCASSLPGGPINTIYFGEGSWLTVV.

The chain joins TRBV25-1 to TRBJ1-2; the D gene is possibly TRBD1 (5 bases). CDR1 is MGHDK and CDR2 is SYGVNS in the germline V gene. Trimming pared 6 bases from V and 5 bases from J, leaving 16 bases between. The CDR3 is 14 amino acids. The CDR3 bases are TGTGCCAGCAGCCCACAGGTGGAAGGGTATGGCTACACCTTC. Its translation: CASSPQVEGYGYTF.

V is TRBV5-1 and J is TRBJ2-6; no clear D gene. Germline V lookup: CDR1 SGHRS, CDR2 YFSETQ. V was shortened by 3 bases and J by 0 bases, with 10 bases between the two germline ends. The CDR3 sequence is 16 residues long. CDR3 coding DNA: TGCGCCAGCAGCTCCCCGCCATCCTCTGGGGCCAACGTCCTGACTTTC. Its translation is CASSSPPSSGANVLTF.

This clonotype has just a few counts. The CDR3 here is CASSPGHSNTGELFF. CDR3 DNA: TGTGCCAGCAGCCCGGGACATTCGAACACCGGGGAGCTGTTTTTT. V gene TRBV2 combines with J gene TRBJ2-2; D perhaps matches TRBD1 (6 bases). Germline-derived CDR1 and CDR2 are SNHLY and FYNNEI. This CDR3 region has 15 residues. Between the trimmed V and J ends, which lost 6 bases and 0 bases, there was a span of 11 bases.

V usage is TRBV9 and J usage is TRBJ2-2; 7 bases are shared with TRBD2. V was clipped by 3 bases and J by 5 bases; unmatched bases: 7. Per germline, CDR1 SGDLS and CDR2 YYNGEE. This CDR3 has 15 residues. CDR3 residues: CASSARGGMTGELFF. The CDR3 nucleotides are TGTGCCAGCAGCGCCCGGGGAGGGATGACCGGGGAGCTGTTTTTT.

This clonotype has a handful of counts. The CDR3 here is CASSPAGPAKRPQHF. The CDR3 region has the DNA TGTGCCAGCAGCCCAGCCGGGCCCGCAAAGCGGCCCCAGCATTTT. V usage is TRBV6-2 or TRBV6-3 and J usage is TRBJ1-5, with D unclear. Trimming shortened V by 6 bases and J by 9 bases, and 21 bases separated the two germline ends. This CDR3 has 15 residues. Germline loops: CDR1 MNHEY, CDR2 SVGEGT.

V is TRBV15 and J is TRBJ2-1, with a weak D call TRBD2 (6 bases). This CDR3 has 14 residues. The ends were cut back, 7 bases at V and 4 bases at J, with 14 bases in the middle. Per the germline V gene, CDR1 is LNHNV and CDR2 is YYDKDF (reference sequence). CDR3 nucleotides: TGTGCCACCACCACGGATGGGACTTACAATGAGCAGTTCTTC. It specifies CATTTDGTYNEQFF.

The sample holds a few counts of this clonotype. CDR3 residues: CASSSFRGEQGVSYEQYF. CDR3 DNA: TGTGCCAGCAGTTCTTTTAGGGGGGAACAGGGGGTCTCCTACGAGCAGTACTTC. The chain has TRBV12-3 or TRBV12-4 and TRBJ2-7, with 8 bases matching TRBD1. The CDR3 contains 18 residues. J was trimmed by 0 bases and V by 4 bases; bases with no gene match: 14.

The rearrangement joins TRBV5-8 to TRBJ1-5; 7 nucleotides match TRBD1. The length of the CDR3 is 16 residues. The trim removed 4 bases at V and 1 base at J, leaving 8 bases unmatched. CDR1 and CDR2 (germline): SGHTS, YDEGEE. The CDR3 protein is CASSLGQVPSNQPQHF. The CDR3 coding sequence is TGTGCCAGCAGCCTCGGACAGGTCCCGAGCAATCAGCCCCAGCATTTT.